This T cell receptor (beta chain) originates from a study of CD8+CD57+ T cells in acquired aplastic anemia. Study-wide context: Yields of DNA that came from sorted CD4+ and CD8+ cells averaged about 3 ug.

The patients chosen for sequencing had shown expansion of CD8+CD57+ cells (detected by flow cytometry). The diagnosis in all patients was severe acquired aplastic anemia. Regarding the study as a whole: The same twenty-nine CD8+ CDR3 sequences occurred in patients and in controls. Patients and controls had CD8+ Simpson's diversity values that were not significantly distinct.

With regard to this clonotype: No antigen is known for it.

Germline CDR1 and CDR2: MNHNS and SASEGT. The CDR3 length is 13 residues. Germline trimming cut 6 bases from V and 10 bases from J; bases unmatched to any gene: 9. TCR beta VDJ and CDR3 were profiled, and genomic DNA was the template. A single record per CDR3 protein comes from TCRdb applying MiXCR to the reads. The table has 200,000 to 250,000 distinct CDR3 sequences, around 50% seen once; the top ten hold about 20%. The TCR comes from a human donor with aplastic anemia. The rearrangement uses TRBV6-1 and TRBJ1-5; 7 bases align to TRBD1. The specimen sequenced was sorted CD4+, CD8+, or CD8+CD57+ T cells (not recorded which) from PBMCs. In DNA, the CDR3 is TGTGCCAGCAGACGACAGGGAATAGGACCCCAGCATTTT. It codes for CASRRQGIGPQHF.